Below, 9 T cell receptor beta chains from the same sample are listed, as sequenced in a study of T cell responses to AZD1222 COVID-19 vaccine. Sequenced by immunoSEQ multiplex PCR; TCRdb stores in-frame clones only, minus some. Among 150,000 or so clones listed, about nine tenths were seen once. This specimen was peripheral blood, taken on day 0 of AZD1222 vaccination. These receptors came from an adult in good health.

V and J are TRBV28 and TRBJ1-5; no reliable D call. V lost 2 bases, J lost 5 bases, and 13 bases lay in between. This CDR3 has 15 amino acids. In germline, CDR1 is MDHEN, CDR2 SYDVKM. For the CDR3, the DNA is TGTGCCAGCAGTTTAAGGTCTTTTACAGATCAGCCCCAGCATTTT. It translates to CASSLRSFTDQPQHF.

As to this clone: With a much larger clone just one base away, this may be a read error. The same CDR3 arises from other DNA sequences in this sample as well. The J gene is TRBJ1-5, the V gene TRBV7-2; 7 positions match TRBD1. Germline values: CDR1 SGHTA, CDR2 FQGNSA. This CDR3 is built from 15 residues. Here the CDR3 DNA reads TGTGCCAGCAGCTTATTCAGGGGGAGCAATCAGCCTCAGCATTTT. Residues: CASSLFRGSNQPQHF.

This clone has only a few counts. The CDR3 loop is CASSGLTGVPGYTF. CDR3 bases: TGTGCCAGCAGTGGATTGACAGGGGTTCCTGGCTACACCTTC. The chain combines TRBV2 with TRBJ1-2; 8 bases line up with TRBD1. Trimming at V came to 4 bases and at J to 7 bases, leaving 8 bases not matched to a gene. The CDR3 contains 14 residues. CDR1 is SNHLY, CDR2 FYNNEI, per germline.

This clone is judged medium-sized. The V and J genes are TRBV6-2 or TRBV6-3 and TRBJ1-2; D is perhaps TRBD1 (5 bases). The CDR3 length is 14 residues. V shed 6 bases and J shed 2 bases, with 13 bases lying between them. CDR1 and CDR2 (germline): MNHEY, SVGEGT. As DNA, the CDR3 is TGTGCCAGCAGCGGGGGGGAGAACAACTATGGCTACACCTTC. This codes for CASSGGENNYGYTF.

The chain has TRBV19 and TRBJ2-6; 9 bases align to TRBD1. Germline CDR1 is LNHDA and CDR2 is SQIVND (reference sequence). This CDR3 spans 19 amino acids. With V trimmed by 4 bases and J by 4 bases, 14 bases remained unmatched. CDR3 nucleotide sequence: TGTGCCAGTAGTACGCCTCCGGGGACAGGGATGTTGGGGGCCAACGTCCTGACTTTC. Encoded protein: CASSTPPGTGMLGANVLTF.

The V call is TRBV28, the J call TRBJ1-2, with unresolved D. V was cut by 9 bases and J by 3 bases, with 8 bases left in between. CDR1 and CDR2 from the germline V gene are MDHEN and SYDVKM. The CDR3 has 11 amino acids. CDR3 amino acids: CASRVHYGYTF. DNA for the CDR3: TGTGCCAGTAGGGTACACTATGGCTACACCTTC.

The chain has TRBV15 and TRBJ1-4; D not certain. The CDR3 is made up of 17 amino acids. The V end lost 4 bases, the J end lost 5 bases, and 20 bases lay between the germline ends. The germline gives CDR1 LNHNV, CDR2 YYDKDF (reference sequence). CDR3 coding DNA: TGTGCCACCAGCACCAGTGAGTTGGCAGGCACGAATGAAAAACTGTTTTTT. Its protein is CATSTSELAGTNEKLFF. Full variable domain (outside the CDR3, taken from reference TRBV15 and TRBJ1-4): DAMVIQNPRYQVTQFGKPVTLSCSQTLNHNVMYWYQQKSSQAPKLLFHYYDKDFNNEADTPDNFQSRRPNTSFCFLDIRSPGLGDTAMYLCATSTSELAGTNEKLFFGSGTQLSVL.

V is TRBV6-5 and J is TRBJ1-2, with TRBD1 matching 8 bases. CDR3 length equals 13 residues. Germline CDR1 reads MNHEY; CDR2 reads SVGAGI. V trimming: 8 bases; J trimming: 3 bases; junction bases outside the gene matches: 5. Here the CDR3 reads CASPGQGDYGYTF. The CDR3 DNA is TGTGCCAGCCCCGGACAGGGCGACTATGGCTACACCTTC.

The rearrangement joins TRBV19 to TRBJ1-4; D ambiguous. CDR1 and CDR2 from the germline V gene are LNHDA and SQIVND (reference sequence). The CDR3 consists of 13 residues. The ends were cut back, 3 bases at V and 10 bases at J, with 12 bases in the middle. The CDR3 sequence is CASSIRTGAKLFF. The CDR3, as DNA: TGTGCCAGTAGTATTCGGACGGGTGCAAAACTGTTTTTT.